The 31 T cell receptor beta chains given below trace back to one sample, sequenced in a study of T cells in Graves' hyperthyroidism and ophthalmopathy. TCR beta CDR3 sequences were amplified from RNA transcripts. A set of HTBI primers served as the primers for a first-round RT-PCR of the TCR CDR3. TCRdb analysed the multiplex PCR reads with MiXCR anew, one entry per CDR3 protein. Of over 400,000 distinct CDR3 sequences listed, approximately 23% are singletons. Sequencing was carried out using blood. The source of these receptors is a woman in her seventies with Graves' ophthalmopathy.

This clonotype came up once. A much bigger clone sits one base away, suggesting this may be a read error. This sequence joins TRBV28 and TRBJ2-1; D tentatively fits TRBD1 or TRBD2 (6 bases each). This CDR3 is 12 amino acids long. Per germline, CDR1 MDHEN and CDR2 SYDVKM. CDR3 protein: CVSSERGDEQFF. The CDR3, as DNA: TGTGTCAGCAGTGAGAGGGGGGATGAGCAGTTCTTC.

At least ten counts were recorded for this clonotype. The chain recombines TRBV6-1 with TRBJ1-2; a weak D match, TRBD1 (5 bases). The CDR3 extends over 14 amino acids. Trimming took off 2 bases at V and 8 bases at J, with 15 bases between the two ends. The germline V gene encodes CDR1 MNHNS and CDR2 SASEGT. DNA for the CDR3: TGTGCCAGCAGTGAACCGTTCGCTGGGGCAGGCTACACCTTC. Protein: CASSEPFAGAGYTF.

The chain links TRBV7-2 to TRBJ2-1; possibly TRBD2 for D (6 bases). The V end lost 0 bases, the J end lost 9 bases, and 18 bases lay between the germline ends. CDR1 is SGHTA, CDR2 FQGNSA, per germline. The CDR3 is made up of 16 amino acids. CDR3 nucleotides: TGTGCCAGCAGCTTAGCGCTTGTCGGGAGAATCAGTGAGCAGTTCTTC. Translation: CASSLALVGRISEQFF. Filled out from reference TRBV7-2 and TRBJ2-1, the complete variable domain reads GAGVSQSPSNKVTEKGKDVELRCDPISGHTALYWYRQSLGQGLEFLIYFQGNSAPDKSGLPSDRFSAERTGGSVSTLTIQRTQQEDSAVYLCASSLALVGRISEQFFGPGTRLTVL.

The rearrangement uses TRBV3-1 and TRBJ2-6; tentative D call: TRBD1 (6 bases). The length of the CDR3 is 19 residues. Trimming stripped 1 base from V and 0 bases from J, with 16 bases between. The germline gives CDR1 LGHDT, CDR2 YNNKEL (reference sequence). In nucleotides, the CDR3 is TGTGCCAGCAGCCAAGCTGGGGGCAGCCAAAGCTCTGGGGCCAACGTCCTGACTTTC. Translated, it gives CASSQAGGSQSSGANVLTF.

The J gene is TRBJ2-3, the V gene TRBV27; a possible D gene is TRBD1 (7 bases). V lost 8 bases and J 0 bases, leaving 21 bases between the germline ends. This CDR3 is 17 amino acids long. CDR1 is MNHEY, CDR2 SMNVEV, per germline (reference sequence). CDR3 DNA sequence: TGTGCCAGCCTAATAAGGTGGAGGGGGCAAAGCACAGATACGCAGTATTTT. Amino acids: CASLIRWRGQSTDTQYF.

This chain joins TRBV9 and TRBJ1-5; perhaps TRBD1 as D (6 bases). Germline CDR1 SGDLS, CDR2 YYNGEE. The CDR3 runs 15 residues. The ends were cut back, 0 bases at V and 2 bases at J, with 9 bases in the middle. The CDR3 sequence: CASSVAPGGNQPQHF. CDR3 nucleotides: TGTGCCAGCAGCGTAGCTCCAGGGGGCAATCAGCCCCAGCATTTT. Looking up the rest from reference TRBV9 and TRBJ1-5 gives the full variable domain: DSGVTQTPKHLITATGQRVTLRCSPRSGDLSVYWYQQSLDQGLQFLIQYYNGEERAKGNILERFSAQQFPDLHSELNLSSLELGDSALYFCASSVAPGGNQPQHFGDGTRLSIL.

This clonotype was observed a handful of times. This chain connects TRBV9 to TRBJ2-5, with TRBD2 as a possible D gene (5 bases). Germline loops: CDR1 SGDLS, CDR2 YYNGEE. The CDR3 spans 15 residues. Trimming took 3 bases from V and 0 from J, leaving 12 bases between them. The CDR3 reads CASSAGVRDQETQYF. Written as DNA, the CDR3 is TGTGCCAGCAGCGCCGGGGTGAGGGACCAAGAGACCCAGTACTTC.

This clonotype has a count of ten or more. The chain links TRBV7-2 to TRBJ1-2; D unclear. CDR3 length equals 14 residues. The V gene's germline CDR1 is SGHTA and CDR2 FQGNSA. V was shortened by 1 base and J by 6 bases, with 12 bases between the two germline ends. CDR3 in DNA: TGTGCCAGCAGCTTAGTGGTCGTCCAGCATGGCTACACCTTC. Translating gives CASSLVVVQHGYTF.

This clonotype was observed at least ten times. This sequence joins TRBV11-2 and TRBJ1-1; D remains ambiguous. There are 14 residues in the CDR3. The germline V gene has CDR1 SGHAT and CDR2 FQNNGV. Trimming pared 5 bases from V and 10 bases from J, leaving 20 bases between. The DNA for the CDR3 is TGTGCCAGCAGCGTTCACGGAGACGCCTCCGTAGCTTTCTTT. Translation gives CASSVHGDASVAFF.

Many counts were recorded for this clonotype. V gene TRBV20-1 combines with J gene TRBJ2-2, with D possibly being TRBD2 (5 bases). Per the germline V gene, CDR1 is DFQATT and CDR2 is SNEGSKA (reference sequence). V was cut by 5 bases and J by 4 bases, with 20 bases left in between. The CDR3 is 16 residues long. The chain's CDR3 is CSAVSRSGARTGELFF. The CDR3 DNA is TGCAGTGCTGTCTCCCGCAGCGGAGCACGCACCGGGGAGCTGTTTTTT.

The chain combines TRBV20-1 with TRBJ1-3, with 7 positions matching TRBD1. The length of the CDR3 is 15 residues. Germline values: CDR1 DFQATT, CDR2 SNEGSKA (reference sequence). The trim removed 4 bases at V and 3 bases at J, leaving 9 bases unmatched. The CDR3: CSAKAQQGFGNTIYF. CDR3 sequence (DNA): TGCAGTGCTAAAGCTCAACAGGGGTTTGGAAACACCATATATTTT.

This clonotype was picked up many times. This chain's CDR3 is CASSIDRYGYTF. Written as DNA, the CDR3 is TGTGCCAGCAGCATCGACAGATATGGCTACACCTTC. This chain joins TRBV7-2 and TRBJ1-2; maybe TRBD1 (5 bases). Germline CDR1 reads SGHTA; CDR2 reads FQGNSA. Trimming took 5 bases from V and 5 from J, leaving 9 bases between them. The CDR3 has 12 residues.

V is TRBV6-5 and J is TRBJ1-4, with a possible D match to TRBD1 (6 bases). CDR1 and CDR2 (germline): MNHEY, SVGAGI. The CDR3 contains 17 residues. With 3 bases removed from V and 6 bases from J, the gap between germline ends came to 20 bases. The CDR3 nucleotides are TGTGCCAGCAGTTATTCTTCAGTTGGGGGCTTAGATGAAAAACTGTTTTTT. This codes for CASSYSSVGGLDEKLFF.

This clonotype was detected only a few times. This rearrangement joins TRBV20-1 to TRBJ2-1; 13 bases are shared with TRBD2. The V and J ends lost 7 bases and 6 bases, in that order; junction bases with no gene match: 6. The germline V gene encodes CDR1 DFQATT and CDR2 SNEGSKA (reference sequence). CDR3 size: 14 residues. CDR3 nucleotides: TGCAGTGTCCGGGGACTAGCGGGATTCAATGAGCAGTTCTTC. It is translated as CSVRGLAGFNEQFF.

This clonotype was seen many times. The chain has TRBV20-1 and TRBJ1-1, with D possibly matching TRBD1 (5 bases). V lost 5 bases, J lost 0 bases, and 13 bases lay in between. This CDR3 has 14 residues. The germline CDR1 and CDR2 sequences are DFQATT and SNEGSKA (reference sequence). DNA for the CDR3: TGCAGTGCTCGTCCGGGACGGCTGAACACTGAAGCTTTCTTT. Protein: CSARPGRLNTEAFF.

In this sample, this clonotype turned up many times. This chain joins TRBV28 and TRBJ1-1; D remains unclear. The V gene's germline CDR1 is MDHEN and CDR2 SYDVKM. The CDR3 extends over 11 amino acids. V lost 7 bases and J 1 base, leaving 4 bases between the germline ends. The CDR3 spells CASMENTEAFF. The DNA for the CDR3 is TGTGCCAGCATGGAGAACACTGAAGCTTTCTTT.

This clonotype appeared many times. The rearrangement joins TRBV9 to TRBJ2-3; D not resolved. V was cut by 1 base and J by 0 bases, with 6 bases left in between. Germline assignment: CDR1 SGDLS and CDR2 YYNGEE. CDR3 size: 14 residues. The CDR3 DNA is TGTGCCAGCAGCGTATCCCCCAGCACAGATACGCAGTATTTT. As protein: CASSVSPSTDTQYF.

The genes are TRBV2 and TRBJ1-5; tentatively, D is TRBD1 (6 bases). CDR3 length: 15 amino acids. CDR1 is SNHLY, CDR2 FYNNEI, per germline. Between the trimmed V and J ends, which lost 1 base and 3 bases, there was a span of 10 bases. The CDR3, as DNA: TGTGCCAGCAGTGAAGGACAGGTCCCCAATCAGCCCCAGCATTTT. This codes for CASSEGQVPNQPQHF.

This chain joins TRBV7-3 and TRBJ1-2; 8 bases agree with TRBD1. Germline V gene sequence: CDR1 SGHTA, CDR2 FQGTGA. The CDR3 is 16 amino acids. V gave up 0 bases and J gave up 7 bases; unmatched junction bases: 10. CDR3 DNA sequence: TGTGCCAGCAGCTTAACCGCAGCACAACAGGGGGTTGGCTACACCTTC. Encoded protein: CASSLTAAQQGVGYTF.

The V and J genes are TRBV6-1 and TRBJ2-7; 12 nucleotides align to TRBD2. The CDR3 loop spans 16 amino acids. Looked up from germline, CDR1 is MNHNS and CDR2 is SASEGT. Trimming cost V 5 bases and J 4 bases; bases outside gene matches: 9. The CDR3 sequence is CASSYDFGTSGYEQYF. CDR3 bases: TGTGCCAGCAGTTACGACTTTGGGACTAGCGGGTACGAGCAGTACTTC.

This clonotype was recorded a few times. A junction boundary mismatches the germline segment, possibly from a read error. The chain combines TRBV7-7 with TRBJ2-7; 8 bases agree with TRBD2. From germline, CDR1 is SSHAT and CDR2 FNYEAQ (reference sequence). The CDR3 runs to 16 residues. The CDR3 sequence is CASSLAKLAELYEQYF. The CDR3 nucleotides are TGTGCTAGCAGCTTAGCAAAACTAGCGGAACTCTACGAGCAGTACTTC. The full variable domain, its missing parts supplied by reference TRBV7-7 and TRBJ2-7, is GAGVSQSPRYKVTKRGQDVTLRCDPISSHATLYWYQQALGQGPEFLTYFNYEAQPDKSGLPSDRFSAERPEGSISTLTIQRTEQRDSAMYRCASSLAKLAELYEQYFGPGTRLTVT.

V is TRBV2 and J is TRBJ2-3, with D possibly matching TRBD2 (5 bases). In germline, CDR1 is SNHLY, CDR2 FYNNEI. The CDR3 contains 13 residues. The germline V and J ends were trimmed by 6 bases and 8 bases, with 15 bases remaining between them. The CDR3 sequence: CASSATRVSTQYF. The DNA for the CDR3 is TGTGCCAGCAGCGCTACTAGAGTTAGTACGCAGTATTTT.

The rearrangement links TRBV30 to TRBJ2-7, with 7 positions matching TRBD1. The CDR3 totals 14 residues. Germline loops: CDR1 GTSNPN, CDR2 SVGIG (reference sequence). V gave up 0 bases and J gave up 2 bases; unmatched junction bases: 4. Here the CDR3 reads CAWSVGQATYEQYF. CDR3 sequence (DNA): TGTGCCTGGAGTGTCGGACAGGCCACCTACGAGCAGTACTTC.

This chain joins TRBV30 and TRBJ2-3; 7 positions match TRBD1. Losses at the gene ends were 3 bases for V and 2 bases for J; bases not matched to a gene: 8. Germline V gives CDR1 GTSNPN, CDR2 SVGIG (reference sequence). The CDR3 runs to 15 residues. The CDR3 sequence is CAWSLMDRFTDTQYF. The CDR3 nucleotides are TGTGCCTGGAGCTTAATGGACAGGTTCACAGATACGCAGTATTTT.

The V and J genes are TRBV12-3 or TRBV12-4 and TRBJ1-1; 8 bases are shared with TRBD1. CDR3 length: 11 amino acids. V was pared by 5 bases and J by 11 bases, with 4 bases of the junction left unmatched. Written as DNA, the CDR3 is TGTGCCAGCAGTCAGGGGGCGAGTGCTTTCTTT. It yields the protein CASSQGASAFF.

This clonotype was seen ten or more times. The chain is built from TRBV2 and TRBJ1-2, with TRBD1 identical over 7 bases. V lost 8 bases to trimming and J lost 5 bases; unmatched junction nucleotides: 14. Germline values: CDR1 SNHLY, CDR2 FYNNEI. CDR3 length equals 15 residues. CDR3 protein: CASLRDSPLGYGYTF. The CDR3 region has the DNA TGTGCCAGCCTTCGGGACAGCCCATTGGGGTATGGCTACACCTTC.

The genes are TRBV20-1 and TRBJ1-1, with 8 nucleotides matching TRBD1. Germline lookup yields CDR1 DFQATT and CDR2 SNEGSKA (reference sequence). J was trimmed by 4 bases and V by 4 bases; bases with no gene match: 8. The CDR3 sequence is 14 residues long. The CDR3 reads CSATFTGGFTEAFF. The CDR3 coding sequence is TGCAGTGCTACGTTCACAGGGGGTTTCACTGAAGCTTTCTTT.

The chain couples TRBV7-9 to TRBJ2-1; D possibly corresponds to TRBD1 (5 bases). Germline CDR1 reads SEHNR; CDR2 reads FQNEAQ (reference sequence). The V end was cut by 1 base, the J end by 4 bases, with 11 bases between. The length of the CDR3 is 15 residues. In nucleotides, the CDR3 is TGTGCCAGCAGCTTAGTACAGGCTGGTTACAATGAGCAGTTCTTC. Translating it yields CASSLVQAGYNEQFF. The full variable domain, with the rest looked up from reference TRBV7-9 and TRBJ2-1, is DTGVSQNPRHKITKRGQNVTFRCDPISEHNRLYWYRQTLGQGPEFLTYFQNEAQLEKSRLLSDRFSAERPKGSFSTLEIQRTEQGDSAMYLCASSLVQAGYNEQFFGPGTRLTVL.

CDR3 sequence (DNA): TGTGCCTGGAGGGCCTCGGGGAAGGCAGCCGGGGAGCTGTTTTTT. Its translation is CAWRASGKAAGELFF. This chain joins TRBV30 and TRBJ2-2; possibly TRBD2 for D (5 bases). The CDR3 is 15 residues long. Deletions cut 3 bases from V and 6 bases from J, with 17 bases between. CDR1 is GTSNPN and CDR2 is SVGIG in the germline V gene (reference sequence).

This clonotype was found a few times. The rearrangement joins TRBV20-1 to TRBJ1-6; possible D gene TRBD1, 5 bases. V lost 2 bases to trimming and J lost 7 bases, with 12 bases between them. Germline V CDR1 and CDR2: DFQATT, SNEGSKA (reference sequence). The CDR3 length is 14 residues. The CDR3 spells CSARQGTRNSPLHF. In DNA form, the CDR3 reads TGCAGTGCTAGACAGGGTACGCGAAATTCACCCCTCCACTTT.

The V gene is TRBV6-4, the J gene TRBJ2-7; TRBD2 agrees at 9 bases. Germline CDR1 and CDR2: MRHNA and SNTAGT. Trimming took 0 bases from V and 2 from J; bases not matched to a gene: 11. The CDR3 loop spans 18 amino acids. CDR3 sequence (DNA): TGTGCCAGCAGTGACTCGACAGCGGGAGGACCGTTAACCTACGAGCAGTACTTC. This encodes CASSDSTAGGPLTYEQYF.